One sample yielded the 21 T cell receptor beta chains listed below, sequenced in a study of blood T cell repertoires in COVID-19. Only in-frame clones appear in the TCRdb table, and some are missing; sequencing was by immunoSEQ multiplex PCR. In the table there are about 74,000 clones, around 90% of which are singletons. Sequenced material: peripheral blood. All receptors come from a woman older than 75 with active or convalescent COVID-19.

This chain links TRBV19 with TRBJ1-6; D remains ambiguous. Trimming stripped 4 bases from V and 0 bases from J, with 7 bases between. The CDR3 covers 15 residues. Germline lookup yields CDR1 LNHDA and CDR2 SQIVND (reference sequence). CDR3 DNA: TGTGCCAGTAGTACACTTAGCTCCTATAATTCACCCCTCCACTTT. Its translation: CASSTLSSYNSPLHF.

The chain couples TRBV30 to TRBJ1-2; 7 bases are a match to TRBD1. Germline CDR1 GTSNPN, CDR2 SVGIG (reference sequence). V gave up 1 base and J gave up 7 bases; unmatched junction bases: 6. This CDR3 is built from 13 residues. CDR3 coding DNA: TGTGCCTGGAGTGAGGGGGCGTTAGTTGGCTACACCTTC. This codes for CAWSEGALVGYTF.

This chain links TRBV2 with TRBJ2-3; weak D call: TRBD2 (6 bases). The CDR3 length is 14 residues. Germline lookup yields CDR1 SNHLY and CDR2 FYNNEI. V was cut by 6 bases and J by 1 base, with 11 bases left in between. The CDR3 sequence is CASRERVRTDTQYF. For the CDR3, the DNA is TGTGCCAGCAGGGAGCGGGTGCGCACAGATACGCAGTATTTT.

A few counts support this clone. This sequence joins TRBV9 and TRBJ2-2; D is possibly TRBD2 (6 bases). Trimming pared 6 bases from V and 7 bases from J, leaving 16 bases between. The CDR3 is 14 residues long. From germline, CDR1 is SGDLS and CDR2 YYNGEE. The CDR3 is CASTGTVWGGELFF. In DNA form, the CDR3 reads TGTGCCAGCACCGGGACTGTTTGGGGCGGGGAGCTGTTTTTT.

A single count supports this clone. This chain connects TRBV6-2 or TRBV6-3 to TRBJ2-1, with 7 nucleotides matching TRBD2. V lost 7 bases to trimming and J lost 5 bases; unmatched junction nucleotides: 11. This CDR3 has 15 residues. Germline loops: CDR1 MNHEY, CDR2 SVGEGT. CDR3 loop: CASTPDAGVNNEQFF. The DNA for the CDR3 is TGTGCCAGCACCCCCGACGCGGGGGTAAACAATGAGCAGTTCTTC.

This sequence joins TRBV18 and TRBJ1-5, with D possibly TRBD1 on 5 matching bases. This CDR3 is 15 amino acids long. CDR1 KGHSH and CDR2 LQKENI come from the germline V gene. V shed 3 bases and J shed 3 bases, with 12 bases lying between them. The CDR3 loop reads CASSPTDSNNQPQHF. CDR3 in DNA: TGTGCCAGCTCACCGACAGACAGTAACAATCAGCCCCAGCATTTT.

This clone appeared a few times. In the same sample, other DNA sequences code for this CDR3. The V and J genes are TRBV7-9 and TRBJ1-2; no firm D call. The V end was cut by 1 base, the J end by 7 bases, with 13 bases between. CDR3 length: 14 amino acids. In germline, CDR1 is SEHNR, CDR2 FQNEAQ (reference sequence). The CDR3 region is CASSLGEGSGGYTF. CDR3 nucleotides: TGTGCCAGCAGCTTAGGAGAGGGATCGGGTGGCTACACCTTC.

The CDR3 DNA reads as TGTGCCAGCAGCTCACCGGGACAGGGGTATAATCCCCTCCACTTT. Translating gives CASSSPGQGYNPLHF. This chain uses TRBV5-8 with TRBJ1-6, with 10 nucleotides matching TRBD1. Trimming took 3 bases from V and 13 from J; bases not matched to a gene: 10. The germline CDR1 and CDR2 sequences are SGHTS and YDEGEE. This CDR3 is 15 amino acids long.

Only one count was recorded for this clone. The rearrangement uses TRBV5-1 and TRBJ2-7; TRBD1 matches 11 bases. Germline V gives CDR1 SGHRS, CDR2 YFSETQ. The CDR3 length is 18 residues. Unmatched junction bases numbered 13, after V lost 5 bases and J lost 0 bases. CDR3 sequence reads: CASRKGTGGYQSSYEQYF. The CDR3 DNA sequence: TGCGCCAGCAGGAAAGGGACAGGGGGATACCAATCCTCCTACGAGCAGTACTTC.

This chain links TRBV5-1 with TRBJ2-3, with 11 nucleotides matching TRBD2. The germline gives CDR1 SGHRS, CDR2 YFSETQ. After removal of 0 bases from V and 6 bases from J, the junction contained 9 bases not matched to a gene. The CDR3 length is 17 residues. CDR3 sequence reads: CASSLDLAGGTLDTQYF. The CDR3 nucleotides are TGCGCCAGCAGCTTGGACCTAGCGGGGGGAACGTTGGATACGCAGTATTTT.

The chain recombines TRBV11-2 with TRBJ1-4; D perhaps matches TRBD1 (5 bases). In germline, CDR1 is SGHAT, CDR2 FQNNGV. V dropped 3 bases and J dropped 6 bases, with 11 bases sitting between them. The length of the CDR3 is 14 residues. Here the CDR3 reads CASSLVRGYEKLFF. For the CDR3, the DNA is TGTGCCAGCAGCTTGGTTAGGGGATATGAAAAACTGTTTTTT.

The chain joins TRBV7-9 to TRBJ1-4; possible D gene TRBD1, 5 bases. Germline values: CDR1 SEHNR, CDR2 FQNEAQ (reference sequence). V lost 5 bases to trimming and J lost 8 bases, with 15 bases between them. This CDR3 has 14 amino acids. DNA for the CDR3: TGTGCCAGCAGCCCAGGGTGGGTAACGGAAAAACTGTTTTTT. Protein sequence: CASSPGWVTEKLFF.

This chain links TRBV5-5 with TRBJ1-1; D possibly corresponds to TRBD1 (6 bases). This CDR3 comprises 13 residues. V was shortened by 4 bases and J by 4 bases, with 11 bases between the two germline ends. Germline loops: CDR1 SGHKS, CDR2 YYEKEE (reference sequence). The CDR3 region is CASSTWTVTEAFF. The CDR3 DNA is TGTGCCAGCAGCACTTGGACAGTCACTGAAGCTTTCTTT.

This rearrangement joins TRBV11-1 to TRBJ2-7; possible D gene TRBD1, 6 bases. V was trimmed by 1 base and J by 7 bases, leaving 14 bases between them. CDR1 SGHAT and CDR2 FQDESV come from the germline V gene (reference sequence). The CDR3 is 14 residues long. The CDR3 spells CASSLGPGHREQYF. In DNA form, the CDR3 reads TGTGCCAGCAGCTTAGGCCCGGGACACCGGGAGCAGTACTTC. The full variable domain, its missing parts supplied by reference TRBV11-1 and TRBJ2-7, is EAEVAQSPRYKITEKSQAVAFWCDPISGHATLYWYRQILGQGPELLVQFQDESVVDDSQLPKDRFSAERLKGVDSTLKIQPAELGDSAMYLCASSLGPGHREQYFGPGTRLTVT.

The chain recombines TRBV6-5 with TRBJ1-4; D gene ambiguous. With 6 bases removed from V and 0 bases from J, the gap between germline ends came to 8 bases. From germline, CDR1 is MNHEY and CDR2 SVGAGI. This CDR3 is 14 amino acids long. The CDR3 sequence: CASSLVATNEKLFF. CDR3 nucleotide sequence: TGTGCCAGCAGCCTTGTTGCAACTAATGAAAAACTGTTTTTT.

A remark on this clone: Other DNA sequences in this sample translate to the same CDR3. The chain uses TRBV2 and TRBJ1-5; 11 bases line up with TRBD1. CDR1 is SNHLY, CDR2 FYNNEI, per germline. Unmatched junction bases numbered 6, after V lost 5 bases and J lost 6 bases. This CDR3 is built from 15 residues. CDR3 residues: CASSLGQGGRQPQHF. The CDR3 DNA reads TGTGCCAGCAGTCTGGGACAGGGGGGTCGTCAGCCCCAGCATTTT.

The chain combines TRBV13 with TRBJ2-7, with D perhaps matching TRBD1 (5 bases). There are 13 residues in the CDR3. V lost 0 bases and J 6 bases, leaving 9 bases between the germline ends. CDR1 is PRHDT and CDR2 is FYEKMQ in the germline V gene (reference sequence). The chain's CDR3 is CASSLGERGEQYF. In DNA form, the CDR3 reads TGTGCCAGCAGCTTAGGTGAAAGGGGCGAGCAGTACTTC.

This clone was observed once. The CDR3 region has the DNA TGTGCCAGCAGCTTAGGTCGGGTCGGCGGGAGCAACTATGGCTACACCTTC. Its protein is CASSLGRVGGSNYGYTF. The chain joins TRBV7-2 to TRBJ1-2; D gene ambiguous. Looked up from germline, CDR1 is SGHTA and CDR2 is FQGNSA. The CDR3 is 17 amino acids. Trimming removed 1 base from V and 2 bases from J, with 17 bases in between.

The V and J genes are TRBV18 and TRBJ1-1; D gene unclear. The CDR3 loop spans 11 amino acids. CDR1 and CDR2 from the germline V gene are KGHSH and LQKENI. The V end lost 2 bases, the J end lost 6 bases, and 4 bases lay between the germline ends. CDR3 coding DNA: TGTGCCAGCTCACCAGGCCCTGAAGCTTTCTTT. It yields the protein CASSPGPEAFF.

The chain employs TRBV7-8 and TRBJ2-1; D might be TRBD1 (5 bases). The CDR3 is 15 amino acids. Trimming took 3 bases from V and 0 from J, leaving 9 bases between them. Germline lookup yields CDR1 SGHVS and CDR2 FQNEAQ. The CDR3 spells CASSFSGSSYNEQFF. CDR3 DNA sequence: TGTGCCAGCAGCTTTTCAGGGTCCTCCTACAATGAGCAGTTCTTC. Drawing the rest from reference TRBV7-8 and TRBJ2-1, the complete variable domain is GAGVSQSPRYKVAKRGQDVALRCDPISGHVSLFWYQQALGQGPEFLTYFQNEAQLDKSGLPSDRFFAERPEGSVSTLKIQRTQQEDSAVYLCASSFSGSSYNEQFFGPGTRLTVL.

The chain is built from TRBV7-9 and TRBJ2-5; tentatively, D is TRBD1 (5 bases). Trimming stripped 5 bases from V and 5 bases from J, with 21 bases between. Per the germline V gene, CDR1 is SEHNR and CDR2 is FQNEAQ (reference sequence). This CDR3 has 16 amino acids. CDR3 in DNA: TGTGCCAGCAGCCCAACCCAGGGCCCATCCAGGGAGACCCAGTACTTC. Protein sequence: CASSPTQGPSRETQYF.